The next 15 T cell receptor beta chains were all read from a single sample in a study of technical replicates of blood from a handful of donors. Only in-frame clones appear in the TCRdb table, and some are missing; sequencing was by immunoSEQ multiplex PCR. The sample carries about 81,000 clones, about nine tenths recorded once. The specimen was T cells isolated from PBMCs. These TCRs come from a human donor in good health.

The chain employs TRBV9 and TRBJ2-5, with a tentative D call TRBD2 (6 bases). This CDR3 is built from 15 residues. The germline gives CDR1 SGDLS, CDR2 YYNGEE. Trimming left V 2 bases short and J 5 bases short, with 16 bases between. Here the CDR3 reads CASSVSTGDGETQYF. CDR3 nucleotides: TGTGCCAGCAGCGTGAGTACGGGGGATGGGGAGACCCAGTACTTC.

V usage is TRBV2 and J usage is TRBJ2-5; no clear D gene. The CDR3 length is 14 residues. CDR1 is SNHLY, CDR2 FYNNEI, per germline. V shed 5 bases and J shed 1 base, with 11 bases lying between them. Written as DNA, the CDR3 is TGTGCCAGCAGTTTCGGTTCCGTCCAAGAGACCCAGTACTTC. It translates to CASSFGSVQETQYF.

The chain's CDR3 is CASSPVLTSGSDEQFF. In DNA, the CDR3 is TGTGCCAGCTCACCTGTTCTGACTAGCGGGAGCGATGAGCAGTTCTTC. This chain joins TRBV18 and TRBJ2-1; TRBD2 matches 12 bases. The CDR3 sequence is 16 residues long. The germline gives CDR1 KGHSH, CDR2 LQKENI. Trimming cost V 3 bases and J 8 bases; bases outside gene matches: 8.

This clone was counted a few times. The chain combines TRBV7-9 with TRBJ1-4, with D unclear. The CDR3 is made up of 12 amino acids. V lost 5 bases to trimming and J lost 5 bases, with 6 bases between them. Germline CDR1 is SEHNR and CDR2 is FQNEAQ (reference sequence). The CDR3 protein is CASSLRNEKLFF. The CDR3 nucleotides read TGTGCCAGCAGCCTACGCAATGAAAAACTGTTTTTT.

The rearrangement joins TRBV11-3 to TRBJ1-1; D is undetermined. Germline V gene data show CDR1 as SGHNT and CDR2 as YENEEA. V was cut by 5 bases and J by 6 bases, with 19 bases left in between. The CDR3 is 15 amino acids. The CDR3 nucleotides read TGTGCCAGCAGCCCCTTCACCTATTTAAACGCTGAAGCTTTCTTT. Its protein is CASSPFTYLNAEAFF.

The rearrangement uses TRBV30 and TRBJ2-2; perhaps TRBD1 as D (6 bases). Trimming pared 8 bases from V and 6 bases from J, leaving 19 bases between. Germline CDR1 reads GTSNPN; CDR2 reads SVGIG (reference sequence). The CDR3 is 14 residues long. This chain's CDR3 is CASWDNVGPGELFF. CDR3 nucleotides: TGTGCCAGTTGGGACAACGTCGGGCCCGGGGAGCTGTTTTTT. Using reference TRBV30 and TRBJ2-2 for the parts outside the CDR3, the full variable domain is SQTIHQWPATLVQPVGSPLSLECTVEGTSNPNLYWYRQAAGRGLQLLFYSVGIGQISSEVPQNLSASRPQDRQFILSSKKLLLSDSGFYLCASWDNVGPGELFFGEGSRLTVL.

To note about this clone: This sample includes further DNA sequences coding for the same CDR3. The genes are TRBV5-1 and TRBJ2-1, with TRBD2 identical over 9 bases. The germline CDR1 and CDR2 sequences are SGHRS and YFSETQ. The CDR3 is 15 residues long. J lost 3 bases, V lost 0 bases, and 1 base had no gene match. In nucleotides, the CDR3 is TGCGCCAGCAGCTTGGGCGGGGGGGGCTACAATGAGCAGTTCTTC. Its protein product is CASSLGGGGYNEQFF.

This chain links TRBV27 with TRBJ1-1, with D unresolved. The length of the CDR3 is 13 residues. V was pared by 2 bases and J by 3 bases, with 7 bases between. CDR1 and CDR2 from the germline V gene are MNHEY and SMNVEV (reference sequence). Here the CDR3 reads CASSLSRDTEAFF. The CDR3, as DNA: TGTGCCAGCAGTTTAAGTCGGGACACTGAAGCTTTCTTT.

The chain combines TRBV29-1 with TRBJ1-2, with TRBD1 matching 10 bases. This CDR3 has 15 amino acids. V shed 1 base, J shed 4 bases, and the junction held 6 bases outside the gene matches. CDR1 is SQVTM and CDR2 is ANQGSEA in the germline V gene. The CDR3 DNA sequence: TGCAGCGTTGAAGGGGGGACAGGGGCCGTCTATGGCTACACCTTC. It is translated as CSVEGGTGAVYGYTF. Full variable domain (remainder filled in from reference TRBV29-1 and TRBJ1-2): SAVISQKPSRDICQRGTSLTIQCQVDSQVTMMFWYRQQPGQSLTLIATANQGSEATYESGFVIDKFPISRPNLTFSTLTVSNMSPEDSSIYLCSVEGGTGAVYGYTFGSGTRLTVV.

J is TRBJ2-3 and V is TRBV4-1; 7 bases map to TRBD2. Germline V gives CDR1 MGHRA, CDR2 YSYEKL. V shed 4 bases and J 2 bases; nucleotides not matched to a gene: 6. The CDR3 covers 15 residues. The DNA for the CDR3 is TGCGCCAGCAGCCGCGGCGCGGGGGACACAGATACGCAGTATTTT. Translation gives CASSRGAGDTDTQYF.

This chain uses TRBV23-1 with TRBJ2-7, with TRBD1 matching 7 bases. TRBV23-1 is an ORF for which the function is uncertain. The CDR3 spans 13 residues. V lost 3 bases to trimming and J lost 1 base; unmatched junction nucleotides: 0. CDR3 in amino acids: CASSQGQSYEQYF. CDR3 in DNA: TGCGCCAGCAGTCAGGGACAGTCCTACGAGCAGTACTTC.

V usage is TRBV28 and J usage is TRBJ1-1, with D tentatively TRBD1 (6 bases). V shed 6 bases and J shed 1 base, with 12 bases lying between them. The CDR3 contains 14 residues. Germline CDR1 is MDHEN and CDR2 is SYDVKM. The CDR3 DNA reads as TGTGCCAGCAGCACCGGGGGGGCGAACACTGAAGCTTTCTTT. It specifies CASSTGGANTEAFF.

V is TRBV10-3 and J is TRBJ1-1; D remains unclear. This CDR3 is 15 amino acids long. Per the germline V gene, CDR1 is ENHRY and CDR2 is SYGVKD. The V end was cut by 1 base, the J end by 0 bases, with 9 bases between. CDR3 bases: TGTGCCATCAGTGAGTTCGCAGGAATGAACACTGAAGCTTTCTTT. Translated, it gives CAISEFAGMNTEAFF.

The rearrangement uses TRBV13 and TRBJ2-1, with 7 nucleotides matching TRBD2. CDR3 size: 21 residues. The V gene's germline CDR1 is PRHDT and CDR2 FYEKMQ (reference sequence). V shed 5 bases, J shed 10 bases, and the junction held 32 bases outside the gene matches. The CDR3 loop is CASSPPLGGDGASWGFWEQFF. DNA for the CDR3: TGTGCCAGCAGCCCACCCCTTGGGGGGGACGGGGCATCCTGGGGGTTCTGGGAGCAGTTCTTC.

The CDR3 DNA reads as TGTGCCAGCAGTTTATTTGCGGGCAATGAGCAGTTCTTC. It yields the protein CASSLFAGNEQFF. J is TRBJ2-1 and V is TRBV27; D perhaps matches TRBD2 (5 bases). This CDR3 region has 13 residues. The V end lost 1 base, the J end lost 6 bases, and 7 bases lay between the germline ends. Germline CDR1 is MNHEY and CDR2 is SMNVEV (reference sequence).